This TCR beta chain was observed in a study of blood T cell repertoires in COVID-19. Study details: Researchers got acute and convalescent COVID-19 samples from the United States, Italy and Spain.

Across about two dozen US areas, participants ranged in age from roughly 18 to 95 years. Losses at the gene ends were 4 bases for V and 2 bases for J; bases not matched to a gene: 4. Germline lookup yields CDR1 SEHNR and CDR2 FQNEAQ (reference sequence). CDR3 length: 14 residues. Data came from immunoSEQ multiplex PCR; TCRdb stores just in-frame clones and leaves some out. This sample has some 170,000 clones, with more than 75% found just once. Sequenced input: PBMCs or T cells enriched from blood (not recorded which). This rearrangement joins TRBV7-9 to TRBJ2-7; TRBD1 aligns across 8 bases. This TCR was sampled from a human donor with acute COVID-19. The donor label of this sample is uncertain. CDR3 nucleotide sequence: TGTGCCAGCAGCTCCCGACAGGGGACCTACGAGCAGTACTTC. It specifies CASSSRQGTYEQYF.